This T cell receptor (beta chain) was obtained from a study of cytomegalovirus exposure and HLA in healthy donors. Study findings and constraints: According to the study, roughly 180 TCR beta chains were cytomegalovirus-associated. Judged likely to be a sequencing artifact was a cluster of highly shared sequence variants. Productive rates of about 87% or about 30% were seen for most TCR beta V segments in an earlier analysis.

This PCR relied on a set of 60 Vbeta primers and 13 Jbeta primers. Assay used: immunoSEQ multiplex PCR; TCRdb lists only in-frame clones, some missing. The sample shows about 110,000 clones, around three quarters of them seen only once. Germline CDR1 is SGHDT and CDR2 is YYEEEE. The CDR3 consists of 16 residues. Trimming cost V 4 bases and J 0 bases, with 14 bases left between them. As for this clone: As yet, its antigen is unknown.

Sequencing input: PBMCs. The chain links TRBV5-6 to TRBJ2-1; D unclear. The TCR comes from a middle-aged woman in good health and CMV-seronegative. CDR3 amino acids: CASSKPRISSYNEQFF. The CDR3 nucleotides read TGTGCCAGCAGCAAACCCAGGATAAGCTCCTACAATGAGCAGTTCTTC.